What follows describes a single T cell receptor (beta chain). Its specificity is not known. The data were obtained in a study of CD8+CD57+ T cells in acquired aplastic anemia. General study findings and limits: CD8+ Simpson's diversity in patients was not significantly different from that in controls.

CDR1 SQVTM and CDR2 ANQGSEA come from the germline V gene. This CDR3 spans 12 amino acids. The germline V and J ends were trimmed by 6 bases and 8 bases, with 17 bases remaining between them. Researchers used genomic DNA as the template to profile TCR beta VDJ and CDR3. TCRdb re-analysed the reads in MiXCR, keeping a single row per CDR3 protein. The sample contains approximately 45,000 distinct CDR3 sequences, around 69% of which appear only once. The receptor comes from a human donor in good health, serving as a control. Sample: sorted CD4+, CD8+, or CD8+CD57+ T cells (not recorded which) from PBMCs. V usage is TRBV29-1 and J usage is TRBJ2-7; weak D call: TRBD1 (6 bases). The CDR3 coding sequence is TGCAGCGTCATTACAGGGTCCAACAAGCAGTACTTC. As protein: CSVITGSNKQYF.